In its sample, the clone carrying this T cell receptor (beta chain) was seen a few times. The antigen is undetermined. The record originates from a study of T-cell memory formation after mild COVID-19. About the study: For the most part, TCR clusters were specific to one donor.

TCRalpha and TCRbeta libraries used 5'RACE with constant-segment primers and UMIs. TCRdb independently ran MiXCR on the 5' RACE reads; one entry per CDR3 protein. The sample records approximately 260,000 distinct CDR3 sequences, 16% being singletons. Study-wide results and caveats: Contracting clones, day 15 to 85, had balanced CD4/CD8, and later expanders favored CD4+. Contracting CD8+ clones were enriched in EMRA, CD4+ mainly in CM and EM.

The length of the CDR3 is 16 residues. Per germline, CDR1 MNHEY and CDR2 SVGAGI. Between the trimmed V and J ends, which lost 6 bases and 1 base, there was a span of 13 bases. V usage is TRBV6-5 and J usage is TRBJ2-6; no clear D. The sequenced material came from PBMCs or a T cell subset sorted from them (not recorded which). The clonotype was recovered from a man between 18 and 35 years old who had mild COVID-19 (a few samples of this study predate the infection). Cell type and time point are not known. This CDR3 reads CASSRPLRSGANVLTF. The CDR3 DNA follows: TGTGCCAGCAGCCGGCCACTACGTTCTGGGGCCAACGTCCTGACTTTC.